Below, 11 T cell receptor beta chains from the same sample are listed, as sequenced in a study of T cell responses to AZD1222 COVID-19 vaccine. Data came from immunoSEQ multiplex PCR; TCRdb stores just in-frame clones and leaves some out. This table holds 150,000 or so clones, approximately 85% found once. The sequencing here drew on peripheral blood, taken on day 0 of MenACWY control vaccination. The receptors derive from an adult in good health.

CDR3 amino acids: CASSKGGFRRGGGTDTQYF. The CDR3 DNA reads as TGTGCCAGCAGCAAAGGTGGCTTCAGGCGGGGGGGCGGTACAGATACGCAGTATTTT. The chain links TRBV9 to TRBJ2-3; TRBD2 matches at 9 bases. Unmatched junction bases numbered 18, after V lost 4 bases and J lost 3 bases. The CDR3 runs to 19 residues. Germline CDR1 is SGDLS and CDR2 is YYNGEE.

The J gene is TRBJ1-1, the V gene TRBV5-1; D is unclear. CDR1 is SGHRS, CDR2 YFSETQ, per germline. The length of the CDR3 is 14 residues. Trimming removed 0 bases at V and 1 base at J, with 7 bases between. As DNA, the CDR3 is TGCGCCAGCAGCTTGGGCATGAGGAACACTGAAGCTTTCTTT. Protein product: CASSLGMRNTEAFF.

Here the CDR3 reads CASSSTSGAVDTQYF. As DNA, the CDR3 is TGTGCCAGCTCATCGACTAGCGGGGCTGTAGATACGCAGTATTTT. The chain joins TRBV18 to TRBJ2-3; 11 bases are a match to TRBD2. The CDR3 has 15 amino acids. Trimming at V came to 5 bases and at J to 5 bases, leaving 6 bases not matched to a gene. CDR1 and CDR2 from the germline V gene are KGHSH and LQKENI.

The chain uses TRBV10-2 and TRBJ2-7; 8 bases are shared with TRBD2. The CDR3 sequence is 14 residues long. The germline CDR1 and CDR2 sequences are WSHSY and SAAADI. V lost 6 bases and J lost 2; bases outside the gene matches: 6. CDR3 nucleotides: TGCGCCAGCAGGCGCGGGAGGACAACCTACGAGCAGTACTTC. Translated: CASRRGRTTYEQYF.

The V call is TRBV19, the J call TRBJ1-5; TRBD1 agrees at 7 bases. CDR1 and CDR2 from the germline V gene are LNHDA and SQIVND (reference sequence). Losses at the gene ends were 6 bases for V and 5 bases for J; bases not matched to a gene: 10. The CDR3 is made up of 15 amino acids. CDR3 nucleotide sequence: TGTGCCAGTAGGGGACAGAACCTCGCCGATCAGCCCCAGCATTTT. Translated: CASRGQNLADQPQHF. The whole variable domain, remainder taken from reference TRBV19 and TRBJ1-5, is DGGITQSPKYLFRKEGQNVTLSCEQNLNHDAMYWYRQDPGQGLRLIYYSQIVNDFQKGDIAEGYSVSREKKESFPLTVTSAQKNPTAFYLCASRGQNLADQPQHFGDGTRLSIL.

V usage is TRBV10-3 and J usage is TRBJ1-6; tentative D call: TRBD1 (5 bases). Germline V lookup: CDR1 ENHRY, CDR2 SYGVKD. Trimming cost V 7 bases and J 5 bases, with 12 bases left between them. This CDR3 is 14 amino acids long. The CDR3 DNA sequence: TGTGCCATCAAGTCCGGGACGGATAATTCACCCCTCCACTTT. Its protein product is CAIKSGTDNSPLHF.

In DNA, the CDR3 is TGTGCCAGCAGCCACCTCGGTTCTACCTACAATGAGCAGTTCTTC. This sequence encodes CASSHLGSTYNEQFF. The chain recombines TRBV3-1 (or the pseudogene TRBV3-2) with TRBJ2-1; no reliable D call. CDR1 LGHDT and CDR2 YNNKEL come from the germline V gene (reference sequence). CDR3 length: 15 residues. V was clipped by 3 bases and J by 2 bases, with 11 bases between them.

There are a few counts of this clone. The rearrangement uses TRBV7-8 and TRBJ2-7; a weak D match, TRBD2 (7 bases). The CDR3 is 15 residues long. V lost 5 bases and J lost 0, with 14 bases in between. Germline V gene data show CDR1 as SGHVS and CDR2 as FQNEAQ. This CDR3 reads CASSPRGDISYEQYV. The CDR3 nucleotides are TGTGCCAGCAGCCCACGGGGGGACATCTCCTACGAGCAGTACGTC.

This rearrangement joins TRBV28 to TRBJ1-2; tentative D call: TRBD1 (5 bases). The CDR3 has 12 amino acids. V lost 7 bases and J 4 bases, leaving 10 bases between the germline ends. Germline V gene sequence: CDR1 MDHEN, CDR2 SYDVKM. The chain's CDR3 is CASNRGLYGYTF. The CDR3 nucleotides read TGTGCCAGCAATAGGGGACTCTATGGCTACACCTTC.

The rearrangement uses TRBV2 and TRBJ2-3, with D perhaps TRBD2 (5 bases). This CDR3 contains 13 residues. V was cut by 4 bases and J by 0 bases, with 5 bases left in between. Germline CDR1 is SNHLY and CDR2 is FYNNEI. As DNA, the CDR3 is TGTGCCAGCAGTGGGGAGAGCACAGATACGCAGTATTTT. Its protein product is CASSGESTDTQYF.

The V call is TRBV5-6, the J call TRBJ2-2; 8 bases align to TRBD1. The germline gives CDR1 SGHDT, CDR2 YYEEEE. V dropped 4 bases and J dropped 8; count of bases not matched to a gene: 4. This CDR3 comprises 13 residues. The CDR3 DNA reads as TGTGCCAGCAGCACAGGGACAGGTGGGGAGCTGTTTTTT. Its translation is CASSTGTGGELFF.